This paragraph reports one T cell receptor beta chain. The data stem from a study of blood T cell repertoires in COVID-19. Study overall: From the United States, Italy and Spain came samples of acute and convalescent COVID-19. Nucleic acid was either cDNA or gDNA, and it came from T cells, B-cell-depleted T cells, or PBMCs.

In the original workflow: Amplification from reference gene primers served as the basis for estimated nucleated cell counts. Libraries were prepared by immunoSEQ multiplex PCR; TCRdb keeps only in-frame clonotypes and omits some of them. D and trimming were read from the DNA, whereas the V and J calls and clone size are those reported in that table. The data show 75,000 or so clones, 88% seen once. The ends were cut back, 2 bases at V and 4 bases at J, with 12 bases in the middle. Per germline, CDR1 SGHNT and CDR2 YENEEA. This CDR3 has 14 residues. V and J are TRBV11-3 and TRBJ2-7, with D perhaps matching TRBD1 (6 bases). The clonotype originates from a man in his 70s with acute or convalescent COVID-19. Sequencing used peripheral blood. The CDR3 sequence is CASSLSGQLYEQYF. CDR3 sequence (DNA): TGTGCCAGCAGCTTATCGGGACAACTTTACGAGCAGTACTTC.